Each of the 25 T cell receptor beta chains below was sequenced from the same sample in a study of lymphopenia after photon versus proton radiotherapy (dated by TCRdb to about 2019). The library was built by means of the immunoSEQ multiplex PCR assay. TCRdb re-hosts the immuneACCESS table, in-frame sequences only. Its copies lack some clones; in the studies checked, an unresolved V gene accounts for under half of them, and the cause for the rest is not known. Across this sample there are around 42,000 clones, with 65% to 90% seen only once. 2.2% of the sample is in the top ten clones. The sequencing used peripheral blood, collected from a patient treated with photon-based radiotherapy. These receptors all come from a man aged 35 to 55 with gastric cancer.

The rearrangement links TRBV7-9 to TRBJ2-1; 12 nucleotides agree with TRBD2. The CDR3 totals 16 residues. In germline, CDR1 is SEHNR, CDR2 FQNEAQ (reference sequence). V was pared by 4 bases and J by 0 bases, with 1 base of the junction left unmatched. In DNA, the CDR3 is TGTGCCAGCAGCTCACTAGCGGGGGGCTCCTACAATGAGCAGTTCTTC. It translates to CASSSLAGGSYNEQFF.

The genes are TRBV6-4 and TRBJ1-6; no definite D call. Trimming pared 4 bases from V and 5 bases from J, leaving 6 bases between. CDR3 size: 13 residues. Germline V lookup: CDR1 MRHNA, CDR2 SNTAGT. CDR3 region: CASSGNDNSPLHF. The CDR3 DNA reads TGTGCCAGCAGTGGGAACGATAATTCACCCCTCCACTTT.

The rearrangement links TRBV13 to TRBJ1-1, with a possible D match to TRBD1 (5 bases). Germline V gene lookup returns CDR1 PRHDT and CDR2 FYEKMQ (reference sequence). The length of the CDR3 is 19 residues. Trimming took 5 bases from V and 5 from J, leaving 30 bases between them. CDR3: CASSVQPPVGRDEQTEAFF. Written as DNA, the CDR3 is TGTGCCAGCAGCGTCCAACCTCCGGTGGGGCGAGATGAGCAAACTGAAGCTTTCTTT.

The CDR3 nucleotides are TGTGCCATCAGTGAGTCTAGGGGGGCCATCTCCTACGAGCAGTACTTC. It is translated as CAISESRGAISYEQYF. V usage is TRBV10-3 and J usage is TRBJ2-7, with D perhaps TRBD1 or TRBD2 (6 bases each). Germline loops: CDR1 ENHRY, CDR2 SYGVKD. Trimming left V 0 bases short and J 0 bases short, with 12 bases between. The CDR3 totals 16 residues.

The rearrangement joins TRBV5-5 to TRBJ1-2; 7 bases are a match to TRBD1. Germline trimming cut 0 bases from V and 2 bases from J; bases unmatched to any gene: 4. The CDR3 is 15 residues long. The V gene's germline CDR1 is SGHKS and CDR2 YYEKEE (reference sequence). CDR3 loop: CASSLGSGGNYGYTF. The CDR3 coding sequence is TGTGCCAGCAGCTTGGGGTCAGGGGGAAACTATGGCTACACCTTC.

Concerning this clone: The identical CDR3 is also encoded by other nucleotide sequences in the sample. The chain carries TRBV6-6 and TRBJ1-1; D possibly corresponds to TRBD1 (6 bases). CDR3 size: 13 residues. The V and J ends lost 2 bases and 5 bases respectively, with 9 bases between them. Germline CDR1 and CDR2: MNHNY and SVGAGI (reference sequence). The CDR3 region has the DNA TGTGCCAGCAGTTACGGGGGCAGTACTGAAGCTTTCTTT. This codes for CASSYGGSTEAFF.

V gene TRBV11-2 combines with J gene TRBJ1-5, with D tentatively TRBD1 (5 bases). Per germline, CDR1 SGHAT and CDR2 FQNNGV. The germline V and J ends were trimmed by 5 bases and 4 bases, with 9 bases remaining between them. This CDR3 has 13 amino acids. CDR3 in DNA: TGTGCCAGCAGCACCGACAGAAATCAGCCCCAGCATTTT. It specifies CASSTDRNQPQHF.

Details on this clone: Other DNA sequences in the same sample also yield this CDR3. This chain joins TRBV30 and TRBJ2-3; 7 bases fit TRBD2. The length of the CDR3 is 16 residues. Germline trimming cut 2 bases from V and 2 bases from J; bases unmatched to any gene: 10. CDR1 GTSNPN and CDR2 SVGIG come from the germline V gene (reference sequence). CDR3 in DNA: TGTGCCTGGAGTCGTGGGCAGGGAGGGCCCACAGATACGCAGTATTTT. It specifies CAWSRGQGGPTDTQYF.

The rearrangement links TRBV12-5 to TRBJ2-3; 8 bases agree with TRBD2. The CDR3 contains 15 residues. The ends lost 5 bases at V and 6 bases at J; junction bases unmatched: 10. Germline V gene sequence: CDR1 LGHNT, CDR2 FRNRAP. CDR3 DNA sequence: TGTGCTAGTGGTGCACCCCTTCCGGGGGGGGATACGCAGTATTTT. Protein: CASGAPLPGGDTQYF.

CDR3 amino acids: CASSVESPKDTQYF. The CDR3, as DNA: TGTGCCAGCAGCGTAGAATCTCCCAAGGATACGCAGTATTTT. The J gene is TRBJ2-3, the V gene TRBV9; D ambiguous. CDR3 size: 14 residues. The V end lost 0 bases, the J end lost 6 bases, and 11 bases lay between the germline ends. Germline-derived CDR1 and CDR2 are SGDLS and YYNGEE.

Here the CDR3 reads CASSLGAVGEAFF. DNA of the CDR3: TGTGCCAGCAGCTTAGGGGCAGTGGGTGAAGCTTTCTTT. This sequence joins TRBV7-8 and TRBJ1-1; no firm D call. Germline CDR1 and CDR2: SGHVS and FQNEAQ. V lost 1 base and J 7 bases, leaving 10 bases between the germline ends. The CDR3 is made up of 13 amino acids.

The chain uses TRBV11-2 and TRBJ2-1; weak D call: TRBD1 (6 bases). This CDR3 contains 14 residues. Per the germline V gene, CDR1 is SGHAT and CDR2 is FQNNGV. V was clipped by 8 bases and J by 3 bases, with 14 bases between them. This CDR3 reads CASGQTGYYNEQFF. The CDR3 DNA sequence: TGTGCCAGCGGGCAGACAGGTTACTACAATGAGCAGTTCTTC.

The genes are TRBV5-1 and TRBJ2-7; TRBD1 agrees at 8 bases. The V gene's germline CDR1 is SGHRS and CDR2 YFSETQ. V shed 0 bases, J shed 3 bases, and the junction held 2 bases outside the gene matches. The CDR3 extends over 14 amino acids. The CDR3 bases are TGCGCCAGCAGCTTGGGGACAGGGAACTACGAGCAGTACTTC. It codes for CASSLGTGNYEQYF.

The chain employs TRBV15 and TRBJ1-5; 8 nucleotides align to TRBD1. V lost 0 bases to trimming and J lost 8 bases; unmatched junction nucleotides: 9. The CDR3 runs to 16 residues. Germline-derived CDR1 and CDR2 are LNHNV and YYDKDF (reference sequence). The CDR3 loop reads CATSRDSWTGLEPQHF. In DNA, the CDR3 is TGTGCCACCAGCAGAGATTCCTGGACAGGGTTGGAGCCCCAGCATTTT.

V is TRBV7-2 and J is TRBJ1-1, with a possible D match to TRBD1 (6 bases). The CDR3 spans 15 residues. The germline V gene encodes CDR1 SGHTA and CDR2 FQGNSA. V was cut by 5 bases and J by 1 base, with 14 bases left in between. In DNA, the CDR3 is TGTGCCAGCAGCGGCGGAGGGGGGGCGAACACTGAAGCTTTCTTT. This codes for CASSGGGGANTEAFF.

The rearrangement links TRBV7-2 to TRBJ2-7; D gene uncertain. The germline gives CDR1 SGHTA, CDR2 FQGNSA. V gave up 6 bases and J gave up 3 bases, with 9 bases separating them. This CDR3 is 12 amino acids long. This chain's CDR3 is CASSLTGYEQYF. For the CDR3, the DNA is TGTGCCAGCAGTCTAACGGGCTACGAGCAGTACTTC.

V gene TRBV14 combines with J gene TRBJ2-5, with D possibly matching TRBD1 (5 bases). Deletions cut 0 bases from V and 2 bases from J, with 10 bases between. This CDR3 spans 15 amino acids. CDR1 and CDR2 from the germline V gene are SGHDN and FVKESK. The CDR3, as DNA: TGTGCCAGCAGCCAAGATGTGGGGCCTCAAGAGACCCAGTACTTC. Its protein is CASSQDVGPQETQYF.

V is TRBV7-6 and J is TRBJ1-6; D gene unclear. The CDR3 covers 15 residues. CDR1 and CDR2 from the germline V gene are SGHVS and FNYEAQ. Trimming removed 1 base from V and 7 bases from J, with 11 bases in between. The CDR3 DNA is TGTGCCAGCAGCTTAGAGGGCGAGAGAAATTCACCCCTCCACTTT. Amino acids: CASSLEGERNSPLHF.

J is TRBJ1-3 and V is TRBV5-1, with D uncertain. CDR3 length: 13 amino acids. V was clipped by 0 bases and J by 7 bases, with 8 bases between them. Germline CDR1 reads SGHRS; CDR2 reads YFSETQ. CDR3 nucleotide sequence: TGCGCCAGCAGCTTGGGAGACGCGAACACCATATATTTT. This sequence encodes CASSLGDANTIYF.

The genes are TRBV9 and TRBJ2-2; weak D call: TRBD2 (5 bases). The CDR3 is made up of 15 amino acids. Trimming cost V 4 bases and J 8 bases, with 18 bases left between them. CDR1 SGDLS and CDR2 YYNGEE come from the germline V gene. The CDR3 sequence: CASSPPSIGRGELFF. CDR3 coding DNA: TGTGCCAGCAGCCCCCCCTCAATTGGGAGAGGGGAGCTGTTTTTT.

The rearrangement joins TRBV7-3 to TRBJ2-7; D uncertain. Trimming took 5 bases from V and 3 from J, leaving 11 bases between them. Germline values: CDR1 SGHTA, CDR2 FQGTGA. This CDR3 contains 13 residues. The CDR3 is CASSPGRNYEQYF. CDR3 nucleotides: TGTGCCAGCAGCCCGGGCCGTAACTACGAGCAGTACTTC.

This clone was picked up a small number of times. The J gene is TRBJ1-6, the V gene TRBV7-2; D gene uncertain. The CDR3 runs to 18 residues. The V and J ends lost 1 base and 0 bases respectively, with 13 bases between them. Germline V lookup: CDR1 SGHTA, CDR2 FQGNSA. The CDR3 DNA follows: TGTGCCAGCAGCTTAGGGCAGATAGGAAGCTCCTATAATTCACCCCTCCACTTT. Protein product: CASSLGQIGSSYNSPLHF.

The chain employs TRBV4-3 and TRBJ2-1; no clear D gene. The CDR3 sequence is 12 residues long. Germline V gene sequence: CDR1 LGHNA, CDR2 YSLEER. V was shortened by 0 bases and J by 9 bases, with 6 bases between the two germline ends. CDR3 protein: CASSQDLGEQFF. DNA for the CDR3: TGCGCCAGCAGCCAAGATCTCGGTGAGCAGTTCTTC.

The V call is TRBV15, the J call TRBJ1-2; the match to TRBD1 covers 9 bases. The trim removed 5 bases at V and 2 bases at J, leaving 9 bases unmatched. Germline CDR1 and CDR2: LNHNV and YYDKDF (reference sequence). The CDR3 runs 16 residues. The CDR3 loop is CATSPRDRVVNYGYTF. The CDR3 coding sequence is TGTGCCACCAGCCCCCGGGACAGGGTTGTCAACTATGGCTACACCTTC.

This chain joins TRBV4-1 and TRBJ2-7; TRBD1 aligns across 9 bases. V lost 1 base, J lost 5 bases, and 12 bases stayed unmatched. The CDR3 spans 17 residues. Germline V CDR1 and CDR2: MGHRA, YSYEKL. This chain's CDR3 is CASSQGPRDRATHEQYF. In nucleotides, the CDR3 is TGCGCCAGCAGCCAAGGTCCCCGGGACAGGGCAACCCACGAGCAGTACTTC.